This TCR beta chain came from a study of blood T cell repertoires in COVID-19. Whole-study context: Acute and convalescent COVID-19 specimens originated in the United States, Italy and Spain. In each case, the material was cDNA or gDNA derived from T cells, B-cell-depleted T cells, or PBMCs.

As handled by the study authors: Nucleated cell counts were estimated from reference gene primer amplification. Profiled with immunoSEQ multiplex PCR; TCRdb holds only in-frame clones, not every one. V and J calls and clone size are copied from that table; D and trimming were computed from the DNA. The sample yields about 38,000 clones, around 81% seen once. This clonotype originated in a man aged 45-60 years with active COVID-19. Sequenced: peripheral blood.

The CDR3 loop reads CATSERDGDYEQYF. The CDR3 DNA follows: TGTGCCACCAGTGAGCGGGACGGAGACTACGAGCAGTACTTC. The chain links TRBV24-1 to TRBJ2-7, with a weak D call TRBD2 (6 bases). V was pared by 4 bases and J by 3 bases, with 12 bases between. Per the germline V gene, CDR1 is KGHDR and CDR2 is SFDVKD. The CDR3 is 14 residues long.